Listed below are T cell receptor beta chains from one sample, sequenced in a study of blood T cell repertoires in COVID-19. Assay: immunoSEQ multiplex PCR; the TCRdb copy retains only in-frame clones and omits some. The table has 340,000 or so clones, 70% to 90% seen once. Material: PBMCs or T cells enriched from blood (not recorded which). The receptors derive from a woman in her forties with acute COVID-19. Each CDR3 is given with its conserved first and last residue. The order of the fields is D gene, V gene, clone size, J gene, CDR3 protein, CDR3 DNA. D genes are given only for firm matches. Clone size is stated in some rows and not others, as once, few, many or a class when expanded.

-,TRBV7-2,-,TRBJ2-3,CASSLEGGGPDTQYF,TGTGCCAGCAGCTTAGAGGGGGGGGGCCCAGATACGCAGTATTTT
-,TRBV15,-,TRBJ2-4,CATSRTAGIAKNIQYF,TGTGCCACCAGCAGAACGGCAGGGATAGCCAAAAACATTCAGTACTTC
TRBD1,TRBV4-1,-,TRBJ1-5,CASSQEGGSSNQPQHF,TGCGCCAGCAGCCAAGAAGGGGGCAGTAGCAATCAGCCCCAGCATTTT
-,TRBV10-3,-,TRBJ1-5,CAARGADQPQHF,TGTGCCGCGCGGGGGGCGGATCAGCCCCAGCATTTT
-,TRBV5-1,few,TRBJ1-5,CASSLDVGGNQPQHF,TGCGCCAGCAGCTTGGACGTGGGCGGCAATCAGCCCCAGCATTTT
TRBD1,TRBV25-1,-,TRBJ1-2,CASMGPPETGDYGYTF,TGTGCCAGCATGGGTCCGCCCGAGACAGGGGACTATGGCTACACCTTC
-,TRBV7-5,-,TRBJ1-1,CARSLGGGRRNTEAFF,TGTGCCAGAAGCTTAGGGGGCGGACGGAGGAACACTGAAGCTTTCTTT
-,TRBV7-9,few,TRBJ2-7,CASSLTQFEQYF,TGTGCCAGCAGCTTGACACAATTCGAGCAGTACTTC
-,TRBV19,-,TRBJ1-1,CASSIAGSREAFF,TGTGCCAGTAGTATCGCCGGTTCACGGGAAGCTTTCTTT
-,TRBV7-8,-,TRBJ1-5,CASTLVPGPNQPQHF,TGTGCCAGCACCTTAGTCCCAGGCCCGAATCAGCCCCAGCATTTT
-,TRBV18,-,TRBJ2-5,CASSPRGSVRQETQYF,TGTGCCAGCTCACCCAGGGGTTCTGTAAGGCAAGAGACCCAGTACTTC
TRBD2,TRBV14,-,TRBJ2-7,CASSQESGMNEQYF,TGTGCCAGCAGCCAAGAGAGCGGGATGAACGAGCAGTACTTC
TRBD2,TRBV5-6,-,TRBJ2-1,CASSPPVGGGSYNEQFF,TGTGCCAGCAGTCCTCCGGTGGGGGGAGGGTCCTACAATGAGCAGTTCTTC
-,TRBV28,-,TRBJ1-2,CASSFLHQDGYTF,TGTGCCAGCAGTTTTCTACACCAGGATGGCTACACCTTC
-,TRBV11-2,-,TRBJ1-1,CASSELGQRHQTAFF,TGTGCCAGCAGTGAACTGGGACAACGGCACCAAACAGCTTTCTTT
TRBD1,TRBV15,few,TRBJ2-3,CATSGPGTGVTDTQYF,TGTGCCACCAGCGGACCCGGGACAGGGGTAACAGATACGCAGTATTTT
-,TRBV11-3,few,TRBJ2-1,CASSDTGPRNNNEQFF,TGTGCCAGCAGCGACACAGGGCCGCGTAACAACAATGAGCAGTTCTTC